These 15 T cell receptor beta chains came from one sample sequenced in a study of blood T cell repertoires in COVID-19. Sequencing was performed with immunoSEQ multiplex PCR; in TCRdb, only in-frame clones are kept and a portion is missing. The sample carries 200,000 to 300,000 clones, about 79% recorded once. The source material was peripheral blood. The receptors come from a man aged 35 to 55 who had recovered from COVID-19.

The CDR3 loop is CASSFRHNEQFF. For the CDR3, the DNA is TGTGCCAGCAGCTTCAGGCACAATGAGCAGTTCTTC. The rearrangement uses TRBV5-4 and TRBJ2-1; the D is unclear. Germline lookup yields CDR1 SGHNT and CDR2 YYREEE (reference sequence). The CDR3 runs to 12 residues. V lost 2 bases and J 5 bases, leaving 5 bases between the germline ends.

This chain connects TRBV4-3 to TRBJ2-2, with 7 positions matching TRBD2. This CDR3 has 17 amino acids. Germline CDR1 is LGHNA and CDR2 is YSLEER. V lost 1 base, J lost 0 bases, and 5 bases stayed unmatched. CDR3 nucleotide sequence: TGCGCCAGCAGCCAAGTACAGCGGGGAGCGAACACCGGGGAGCTGTTTTTT. It yields the protein CASSQVQRGANTGELFF.

By proportion, this clone is medium-sized. The chain employs TRBV27 and TRBJ2-7; TRBD1 aligns across 9 bases. The CDR3 has 15 residues. Germline V gives CDR1 MNHEY, CDR2 SMNVEV (reference sequence). Trimming cost V 5 bases and J 6 bases; bases outside gene matches: 11. In DNA, the CDR3 is TGTGCCAGCAGTCCCTACAGGGGGCGTCGGACCGAGCAGTACTTC. Translating gives CASSPYRGRRTEQYF.

The J gene is TRBJ1-2, the V gene TRBV5-5, with 9 bases that match TRBD1. Germline values: CDR1 SGHKS, CDR2 YYEKEE (reference sequence). Trimming at V came to 0 bases and at J to 8 bases, leaving 5 bases not matched to a gene. This CDR3 is built from 14 residues. CDR3 nucleotides: TGTGCCAGCAGCTTGGGGGGGACAGGGCGCGGCTACACCTTC. Protein product: CASSLGGTGRGYTF.

The chain couples TRBV6-5 to TRBJ1-5; 10 bases are a match to TRBD1. The CDR3 covers 13 residues. Unmatched junction bases numbered 3, after V lost 6 bases and J lost 7 bases. From germline, CDR1 is MNHEY and CDR2 SVGAGI. This CDR3 reads CASSGQGGQPQHF. In nucleotides, the CDR3 is TGTGCCAGCAGCGGACAGGGGGGGCAGCCCCAGCATTTT.

The gene calls are TRBV11-3 and TRBJ2-3, with D possibly matching TRBD2 (6 bases). Germline lookup yields CDR1 SGHNT and CDR2 YENEEA. The CDR3 is 16 amino acids. Trimming shortened V by 3 bases and J by 2 bases, and 15 bases separated the two germline ends. CDR3: CASSFVGTWATDTQYF. The CDR3 DNA sequence: TGTGCCAGCAGCTTCGTCGGGACTTGGGCCACAGATACGCAGTATTTT.

This chain connects TRBV9 to TRBJ1-2; no clear D. CDR3 length: 18 residues. The germline V gene has CDR1 SGDLS and CDR2 YYNGEE. Trimming cost V 0 bases and J 0 bases, with 18 bases left between them. CDR3 sequence (DNA): TGTGCCAGCAGCGTAGGGTCCCTAAGCACGGGAGCTAACTATGGCTACACCTTC. Encoded protein: CASSVGSLSTGANYGYTF.

The chain combines TRBV6-2 or TRBV6-3 with TRBJ2-2; 7 nucleotides match TRBD1. This CDR3 spans 15 amino acids. V shed 4 bases, J shed 0 bases, and the junction held 2 bases outside the gene matches. CDR1 and CDR2 (germline): MNHEY, SVGEGT. CDR3 amino acids: CASSFQGANTGELFF. The CDR3 DNA is TGTGCCAGCAGTTTCCAGGGGGCGAACACCGGGGAGCTGTTTTTT.

The CDR3, as DNA: TGCGCCAGCAGTGATAGGCTTCGGCTAGCGGGGGGTAATGAGCAGTTCTTC. Translated: CASSDRLRLAGGNEQFF. The chain links TRBV10-2 to TRBJ2-1; 11 bases line up with TRBD2. V lost 3 bases and J lost 7; bases outside the gene matches: 11. CDR1 WSHSY and CDR2 SAAADI come from the germline V gene. This CDR3 comprises 17 residues.

The chain joins TRBV6-5 to TRBJ2-1; TRBD2 might be the D (6 bases). The V gene's germline CDR1 is MNHEY and CDR2 SVGAGI. The CDR3 length is 13 residues. V lost 4 bases, J lost 9 bases, and 13 bases lay in between. Written as DNA, the CDR3 is TGTGCCAGCAGTTCCAGGGAGGTCGGTGAGCAGTTCTTC. Residues: CASSSREVGEQFF.

This clone was observed once. The genes are TRBV7-6 and TRBJ2-6; no clear D. This CDR3 is built from 14 residues. Germline V CDR1 and CDR2: SGHVS, FNYEAQ. The ends were cut back, 2 bases at V and 3 bases at J, with 5 bases in the middle. CDR3 protein: CASSLYLGANVLTF. The CDR3 coding sequence is TGTGCCAGCAGCTTATATCTTGGGGCCAACGTCCTGACTTTC.

The chain combines TRBV24-1 with TRBJ2-5; tentative D call: TRBD2 (6 bases). V lost 0 bases and J 2 bases, leaving 21 bases between the germline ends. Per the germline V gene, CDR1 is KGHDR and CDR2 is SFDVKD. The CDR3 sequence is 19 residues long. The CDR3 is CATSDLPPNREYGQETQYF. CDR3 bases: TGTGCCACCAGTGATTTGCCTCCCAATCGGGAGTACGGGCAAGAGACCCAGTACTTC.

The V and J genes are TRBV10-3 and TRBJ1-6; TRBD1 matches at 7 bases. The CDR3 contains 15 residues. The germline gives CDR1 ENHRY, CDR2 SYGVKD. The V gene end was trimmed by 3 bases and the J gene end by 7 bases; junction bases not matched to a gene: 6. As DNA, the CDR3 is TGTGCCATCAGTGACGCCAGGGGGAGGAATTCACCCCTCCACTTT. The encoded protein is CAISDARGRNSPLHF.

The table lists this clone with a few counts. V and J are TRBV20-1 and TRBJ2-1; 9 bases match TRBD2. Germline values: CDR1 DFQATT, CDR2 SNEGSKA (reference sequence). This CDR3 has 15 amino acids. V trimming: 4 bases; J trimming: 8 bases; junction bases outside the gene matches: 12. CDR3 residues: CSAIEAGGRPHEQFF. As DNA, the CDR3 is TGCAGTGCTATTGAAGCGGGAGGCCGTCCGCATGAGCAGTTCTTC.

J is TRBJ2-1 and V is TRBV29-1, with TRBD2 matching 13 bases. The V gene's germline CDR1 is SQVTM and CDR2 ANQGSEA. CDR3 length: 16 residues. The J segment lost 2 bases and the V segment lost 3 bases, leaving 4 bases of the junction unmatched. CDR3 in DNA: TGCAGCGTTGAGGGACTAGCGGGGACGGCCTACAATGAGCAGTTCTTC. It specifies CSVEGLAGTAYNEQFF.